This T cell receptor beta chain was identified in a study of blood T cell repertoires in COVID-19. Overall study context: Specimens from acute and convalescent COVID-19 originated in the United States, Italy and Spain. Sources were T cells, B-cell-depleted T cells, or PBMCs; the material itself was cDNA or gDNA.

The V gene's germline CDR1 is KGHSH and CDR2 LQKENI. Germline trimming cut 4 bases from V and 3 bases from J; bases unmatched to any gene: 7. The CDR3 is made up of 16 amino acids. The data were produced by immunoSEQ multiplex PCR, yet TCRdb's version contains in-frame clones alone and is incomplete. The sample lists under 200,000 clones; less than 90% were seen once. This clone was observed a handful of times. Specimen: peripheral blood. The chain joins TRBV18 to TRBJ1-3; 9 bases match TRBD1. The source is a man aged 18 to 29 with active or convalescent COVID-19. The CDR3 region is CASSQLDRGGGNTIYF. The CDR3 region has the DNA TGTGCCAGCTCACAACTGGACAGGGGAGGTGGAAACACCATATATTTT.